This TCR beta chain stems from a study of T cell repertoires in aging, cancer and after chemotherapy. On the study more broadly: The whole study produced a dataset of about 8.8 million TCR reads.

TRB rearrangements spanning V, D and J were amplified using mixed TRB-A/B primers. TCRdb fed the multiplex PCR reads into MiXCR, producing one record per CDR3 protein. Here the sample spans approximately 11,000 distinct CDR3 sequences, 40% to 45% being singletons. This clonotype showed up just a few times. Its antigen remains unidentified. TCR beta rearrangements were amplified from peripheral blood genomic DNA. General study results and limits: Healthy donors lost TCR diversity with age mainly through richness, cancer patients through richness and evenness. Median generation probability rose over the chemotherapy interval in each cancer cohort, suggesting rebound thymic output.

Unmatched junction bases numbered 9, after V lost 2 bases and J lost 6 bases. The CDR3 consists of 15 residues. CDR1 is MNHEY and CDR2 is SVGAGI in the germline V gene. This TCR derives from a human donor in good health. Sequenced input: blood. The chain links TRBV6-5 to TRBJ1-2; 7 nucleotides match TRBD1. In DNA form, the CDR3 reads TGTGCCAGCAGTTACCGGGGGGACAGCCCCCATGGCTACACCTTC. This encodes CASSYRGDSPHGYTF.